What follows is one T cell receptor beta chain and its context. Its antigen is as yet unknown. Germline CDR1 reads MGHRA; CDR2 reads YSYEKL. The CDR3 has 15 amino acids. Trimming stripped 1 base from V and 2 bases from J, with 11 bases between. The data were taken from a study of vaccination effects on CD4 cells after COVID-19. Produced via immunoSEQ multiplex PCR; TCRdb's table is partial and in-frame only. The sample includes 73,000 or so clones, 60% to 85% of them seen just once. Within the ViraFEST assay, antigen-specific CD4+ T cells underwent expansion with viral peptide pools prior to sequencing. Subsequent to a culture period of less than twelve days, CD4+ T cells were isolated. Each vaccine recipient was nucleocapsid antibody negative and had no prior SARS-CoV-2 infection.

The specimen was CD4+ T cells from PBMCs cultured with SARS-CoV-2 spike peptides, collected before COVID-19 vaccination. The origin of this receptor is a human donor who received a COVID-19 vaccine. This chain joins TRBV4-1 and TRBJ1-2; unclear D gene. The CDR3 nucleotides are TGCGCCAGCAGCCAAGCTCGCGGGCTGAACTATGGCTACACCTTC. Translating gives CASSQARGLNYGYTF.